The 23 T cell receptor beta chains in this list originate from one sample, sequenced in a study of cytomegalovirus exposure and HLA in healthy donors. The PCR contained 60 Vbeta and 13 Jbeta primers. Clones were sequenced by immunoSEQ multiplex PCR, and TCRdb holds only the in-frame ones, with some missing. The sample has 95,000 to 100,000 clones, about four fifths seen once. The sequencing sample was made of PBMCs. These receptors all come from a woman in her thirties or forties in good health and CMV-seronegative.

This clone was picked up a small number of times. The chain has TRBV4-3 and TRBJ2-3; 10 bases map to TRBD2. CDR1 is LGHNA and CDR2 is YSLEER in the germline V gene. V lost 4 bases to trimming and J lost 3 bases; unmatched junction nucleotides: 1. The CDR3 spans 14 residues. As DNA, the CDR3 is TGCGCCAGCAGCCCTAGCGGGGGTACAGATACGCAGTATTTT. This translates into CASSPSGGTDTQYF.

The genes are TRBV30 and TRBJ1-4; no clear D gene. CDR3 size: 14 residues. Germline assignment: CDR1 GTSNPN and CDR2 SVGIG (reference sequence). V shed 1 base and J shed 0 bases, with 6 bases lying between them. CDR3 coding DNA: TGTGCCTGGAGTGCCGGGACAACTAATGAAAAACTGTTTTTT. It encodes CAWSAGTTNEKLFF. Supplemented by reference TRBV30 and TRBJ1-4, the full variable domain reads SQTIHQWPATLVQPVGSPLSLECTVEGTSNPNLYWYRQAAGRGLQLLFYSVGIGQISSEVPQNLSASRPQDRQFILSSKKLLLSDSGFYLCAWSAGTTNEKLFFGSGTQLSVL.

V gene TRBV28 combines with J gene TRBJ2-1; 8 bases are a match to TRBD2. CDR1 and CDR2 (germline): MDHEN, SYDVKM. This CDR3 contains 15 residues. The V gene end was trimmed by 4 bases and the J gene end by 3 bases; junction bases not matched to a gene: 5. The CDR3 region is CASSSGGGNYNEQFF. The CDR3 coding sequence is TGTGCCAGCAGTTCAGGCGGGGGGAACTACAATGAGCAGTTCTTC.

The V gene is TRBV21-1, the J gene TRBJ2-1; TRBD2 is taken as the D call from the table, unchecked against the DNA. TRBV21-1 is flagged as a pseudogene. The CDR3 totals 17 residues. The CDR3 coding sequence is TGTGCCAGCAGCAACATGCAGGAGGGGACGTACTACAATGAGCAGTTCTTC. Its translation is CASSNMQEGTYYNEQFF.

The rearrangement links TRBV7-2 to TRBJ2-1; TRBD1 aligns across 8 bases. Trimming removed 6 bases from V and 8 bases from J; junction bases left unmatched: 6. CDR1 SGHTA and CDR2 FQGNSA come from the germline V gene. The CDR3 has 13 residues. CDR3 nucleotide sequence: TGTGCCAGCAGAAAACAGGGGGATGATGAGCAGTTCTTC. It yields the protein CASRKQGDDEQFF.

In DNA form, the CDR3 reads TGTGCCAGCAGCTTTACAGCCAGCACAGATACGCAGTATTTT. This sequence encodes CASSFTASTDTQYF. The V gene is TRBV7-8, the J gene TRBJ2-3; no clear D gene. CDR1 is SGHVS, CDR2 FQNEAQ, per germline. CDR3 length: 14 residues. Trimming shortened V by 3 bases and J by 0 bases, and 7 bases separated the two germline ends.

This chain joins TRBV2 and TRBJ1-6; TRBD1 is a possible D gene (5 bases). This CDR3 has 14 amino acids. Germline assignment: CDR1 SNHLY and CDR2 FYNNEI. With 3 bases removed from V and 9 bases from J, the gap between germline ends came to 12 bases. The CDR3 DNA reads TGTGCCAGCAGTGATCAGGGAAAAGGTTCACCCCTCCACTTT. This gives the protein CASSDQGKGSPLHF.

This clone has a single count. V gene TRBV2 combines with J gene TRBJ2-4, with TRBD2 matching over 9 bases. The CDR3 has 14 amino acids. V gave up 10 bases and J gave up 8 bases; unmatched junction bases: 12. Germline V gene lookup returns CDR1 SNHLY and CDR2 FYNNEI. The CDR3 here is CATAGGGSHDIQYF. The CDR3 DNA reads as TGTGCCACCGCGGGGGGGGGCTCCCATGACATTCAGTACTTC.

The genes are TRBV29-1 and TRBJ1-1, with 8 bases fitting TRBD1. Germline V lookup: CDR1 SQVTM, CDR2 ANQGSEA. The CDR3 sequence is 12 residues long. V lost 8 bases and J lost 4; bases outside the gene matches: 6. The CDR3 nucleotides read TGCAGCCACACAGGGGGGGGCACTGAAGCTTTCTTT. It translates to CSHTGGGTEAFF.

This chain connects TRBV15 to TRBJ1-6; D is undetermined. V lost 0 bases to trimming and J lost 0 bases, with 9 bases between them. Germline V gene lookup returns CDR1 LNHNV and CDR2 YYDKDF (reference sequence). The CDR3 sequence is 17 residues long. The CDR3 sequence: CATSREASSSYNSPLHF. CDR3 in DNA: TGTGCCACCAGCAGAGAGGCTTCCAGCTCCTATAATTCACCCCTCCACTTT. The whole variable domain, remainder taken from reference TRBV15 and TRBJ1-6, is DAMVIQNPRYQVTQFGKPVTLSCSQTLNHNVMYWYQQKSSQAPKLLFHYYDKDFNNEADTPDNFQSRRPNTSFCFLDIRSPGLGDTAMYLCATSREASSSYNSPLHFGNGTRLTVT.

Details on this clone: An end of the junction differs from the germline gene, which may be a read error. The rearrangement joins TRBV25-1 to TRBJ2-5; D gene ambiguous. The CDR3 is made up of 15 amino acids. From germline, CDR1 is MGHDK and CDR2 SYGVNS. The CDR3 DNA is TGTGCCAACAGTGAATATGCCCGCCCTGAGGAGACCCAGTACTTC. Protein product: CANSEYARPEETQYF.

This clone was counted a single time. The V gene is TRBV6-6, the J gene TRBJ1-1; D remains unclear. Trimming took 4 bases from V and 3 from J, leaving 12 bases between them. CDR1 and CDR2 from the germline V gene are MNHNY and SVGAGI (reference sequence). CDR3 size: 14 residues. CDR3 residues: CASSSAGWDTEAFF. The CDR3 DNA sequence: TGTGCCAGCAGTTCGGCAGGTTGGGACACTGAAGCTTTCTTT.

The chain has TRBV5-1 and TRBJ1-1; 7 nucleotides match TRBD1. The V gene end was trimmed by 0 bases and the J gene end by 4 bases; junction bases not matched to a gene: 3. This CDR3 has 14 residues. Germline lookup yields CDR1 SGHRS and CDR2 YFSETQ. CDR3 sequence reads: CASSLGDSLTEAFF. In DNA form, the CDR3 reads TGCGCCAGCAGCTTGGGGGACAGCCTCACTGAAGCTTTCTTT.

This clone was recorded once. The J gene is TRBJ2-1, the V gene TRBV27; unclear D gene. CDR3 length equals 13 residues. The V end lost 2 bases, the J end lost 4 bases, and 6 bases lay between the germline ends. Germline loops: CDR1 MNHEY, CDR2 SMNVEV (reference sequence). The CDR3 coding sequence is TGTGCCAGCAGTTTAAAACAATACAATGAGCAGTTCTTC. It specifies CASSLKQYNEQFF.

In its sample, this clone was seen a few times. This chain uses TRBV9 with TRBJ2-6; 8 bases fit TRBD1. The CDR3 runs to 20 residues. Germline values: CDR1 SGDLS, CDR2 YYNGEE. Trimming took 3 bases from V and 0 from J; bases not matched to a gene: 14. The DNA for the CDR3 is TGTGCCAGCAGCGGAACCCCATGGGACAGGCCTTCCTCTGGGGCCAACGTCCTGACTTTC. Translation gives CASSGTPWDRPSSGANVLTF.

The chain is built from TRBV2 and TRBJ2-7, with D possibly TRBD1 on 6 matching bases. Trimming took off 6 bases at V and 4 bases at J, with 10 bases between the two ends. The germline V gene has CDR1 SNHLY and CDR2 FYNNEI. CDR3 length: 12 residues. Here the CDR3 reads CASRQGFYEQYF. CDR3 DNA: TGTGCCAGCAGGCAGGGGTTTTACGAGCAGTACTTC.

The rearrangement joins TRBV11-3 to TRBJ2-1; 7 nucleotides match TRBD1. The CDR3 sequence is 15 residues long. The V gene's germline CDR1 is SGHNT and CDR2 YENEEA. J lost 2 bases, V lost 5 bases, and 6 bases had no gene match. CDR3 coding DNA: TGTGCCAGCAGCCCCGGGACAGTAACCTACAATGAGCAGTTCTTC. Amino acid sequence: CASSPGTVTYNEQFF.

CDR3 sequence: CAWSVNYRGTEAFF. The CDR3 region has the DNA TGTGCCTGGAGTGTCAATTATAGGGGAACTGAAGCTTTCTTT. This chain links TRBV30 with TRBJ1-1; D is possibly TRBD1 (5 bases). The V and J ends lost 0 bases and 5 bases respectively, with 13 bases between them. Germline V gives CDR1 GTSNPN, CDR2 SVGIG (reference sequence). The CDR3 runs to 14 residues.

The rearrangement uses TRBV27 and TRBJ2-5; D perhaps matches TRBD2 (6 bases). The J call may be mistaken, given a closer DNA end match to TRBJ2-7. The CDR3 has 15 residues. From germline, CDR1 is MNHEY and CDR2 SMNVEV (reference sequence). CDR3 sequence: CASSLGAGSGHEQYF. CDR3 nucleotides: TGTGCCAGCAGTTTAGGGGCGGGATCGGGCCACGAGCAGTACTTC.

In this sample, this clone turned up a few times. The chain joins TRBV7-9 to TRBJ2-7; 11 nucleotides agree with TRBD2. The CDR3 spans 14 residues. J gave up 1 base and V 8 bases, and 4 bases lay outside the gene matches. Germline V lookup: CDR1 SEHNR, CDR2 FQNEAQ (reference sequence). The CDR3 DNA reads TGTGCCAGCGGCCCTAGCGGGGGGTCCTACGAGCAGTACTTC. Its translation is CASGPSGGSYEQYF.

This clone was picked up a small number of times. V gene TRBV5-1 combines with J gene TRBJ2-3; TRBD1 matches 7 bases. Trimming removed 0 bases from V and 4 bases from J; junction bases left unmatched: 8. The CDR3 contains 16 residues. Looked up from germline, CDR1 is SGHRS and CDR2 is YFSETQ. CDR3 region: CASSLGGQVRADTQYF. For the CDR3, the DNA is TGCGCCAGCAGCTTGGGCGGACAGGTTAGGGCAGATACGCAGTATTTT. The full variable domain, with the rest looked up from reference TRBV5-1 and TRBJ2-3, is KAGVTQTPRYLIKTRGQQVTLSCSPISGHRSVSWYQQTPGQGLQFLFEYFSETQRNKGNFPGRFSGRQFSNSRSEMNVSTLELGDSALYLCASSLGGQVRADTQYFGPGTRLTVL.

This clone has more than one count but fewer than ten. The chain has TRBV7-9 and TRBJ1-2; 8 bases are shared with TRBD1. CDR3 length equals 12 residues. Germline trimming cut 5 bases from V and 8 bases from J; bases unmatched to any gene: 4. CDR1 is SEHNR and CDR2 is FQNEAQ in the germline V gene (reference sequence). CDR3 sequence reads: CASSPGQGGYTF. For the CDR3, the DNA is TGTGCCAGCAGCCCCGGACAGGGCGGCTACACCTTC.

V gene TRBV30 combines with J gene TRBJ1-2, with TRBD1 identical over 7 bases. With V trimmed by 2 bases and J by 0 bases, 3 bases remained unmatched. CDR1 GTSNPN and CDR2 SVGIG come from the germline V gene (reference sequence). CDR3 length: 14 residues. Here the CDR3 DNA reads TGTGCCTGGAGTTCAGGACAGGCTAACTATGGCTACACCTTC. Translation: CAWSSGQANYGYTF.